This T cell receptor (beta chain) is from a study of blood T cell repertoires in COVID-19. Study overall: Spain, Italy and the United States supplied samples that represented acute and convalescent COVID-19.

Authors' analysis steps: Reference gene primers were amplified, and this amplification served to estimate nucleated cell counts. Using immunoSEQ multiplex PCR, the repertoire was profiled, and TCRdb retains in-frame clones only, with some absent. That table is the source of V, J and clone size, and D and trimming were worked out from the DNA. The sample comprises 350,000 to 400,000 clones, just under 90% of which are singletons, and 1.7% rests with the top ten. The CDR3 contains 14 residues. The germline V and J ends were trimmed by 6 bases and 4 bases, with 15 bases remaining between them. CDR1 is MDHEN and CDR2 is SYDVKM in the germline V gene. Recovery among Cohort 3 donors was established by two negative PCRs, clearance, or symptom resolution.

The material sequenced was PBMCs or T cells enriched from blood (not recorded which). The receptor was isolated from a woman in her twenties or thirties who had recovered from COVID-19. The chain is built from TRBV28 and TRBJ1-1; perhaps TRBD1 as D (5 bases). CDR3 DNA sequence: TGTGCCAGCAGACCTAATACAGGAGTCACTGAAGCTTTCTTT. This translates into CASRPNTGVTEAFF.